This TCR beta chain was captured by sequencing in a study of T cell responses to AZD1222 COVID-19 vaccine. Study results and caveats: Repertoire sampling occurred only after the peak T cell response. Close to half of spike-specific TCRs reportedly recognize unmutated variant regions. White British donors predominated, females outnumbered males, and clonal diversity was possibly underestimated.

V was cut by 0 bases and J by 2 bases, with 6 bases left in between. The CDR3 is 14 residues long. Germline CDR1 reads SGHRS; CDR2 reads YFSETQ. Sequencing was performed with immunoSEQ multiplex PCR; in TCRdb, only in-frame clones are kept and a portion is missing. The sample lists under 250,000 clones; about 93% were seen once. In regard to this clone: Its matching antigen is unknown.

The sequence was collected from an adult in good health. The V and J genes are TRBV5-1 and TRBJ1-3, with D uncertain. This material consisted of peripheral blood, taken on day 0 of MenACWY control vaccination. The CDR3 reads CASSLEGTGNTIYF. The CDR3, as DNA: TGCGCCAGCAGCTTGGAGGGAACTGGAAACACCATATATTTT.